These 6 T cell receptor beta chains came from one sample sequenced in a study of human T cells and chemical hapten exposure. The time point here: patch test 2, 6 weeks after DPC sensitization. Treatment of the sample: therapeutic diphenylcyclopropenone sensitization with weekly scalp DPC. Via MiXCR, TCRdb re-called the RACE reads, giving one row per CDR3 protein. The profile shows 70,000 to 95,000 distinct CDR3 sequences, around 7% of them singletons. Sample: whole blood, taken in connection with sensitization to the hapten diphenylcyclopropenone (DPC). The receptors shown here come from a woman aged 25-40 years with alopecia areata. Some clones in this sample may be carry-over from other donors' samples.

Ten or more counts support this clonotype. This chain joins TRBV27 and TRBJ1-6; 10 bases are a match to TRBD1. CDR1 MNHEY and CDR2 SMNVEV come from the germline V gene (reference sequence). The CDR3 totals 15 residues. The V gene end was trimmed by 2 bases and the J gene end by 9 bases; junction bases not matched to a gene: 4. CDR3 in DNA: TGTGCCAGCAGTTTAGACAGGGGGCTAGGTTCACCCCTCCACTTT. Its translation is CASSLDRGLGSPLHF.

This chain links TRBV19 with TRBJ1-5; no reliable D call. V was clipped by 0 bases and J by 5 bases, with 5 bases between them. CDR3 length: 13 residues. CDR1 and CDR2 from the germline V gene are LNHDA and SQIVND (reference sequence). The CDR3 region has the DNA TGTGCCAGTAGTATAGACGGTCATCAGCCCCAGCATTTT. Its protein product is CASSIDGHQPQHF.

This rearrangement joins TRBV7-2 to TRBJ1-6; possible D gene TRBD1, 5 bases. The V end was cut by 3 bases, the J end by 9 bases, with 18 bases between. The CDR3 is made up of 16 amino acids. Per germline, CDR1 SGHTA and CDR2 FQGNSA. The CDR3 DNA reads as TGTGCCAGCAGCTTTGGCGGGGGAAGTCCCCTTTCACCCCTCCACTTT. Its translation: CASSFGGGSPLSPLHF.

This clonotype was recorded a few times. This chain connects TRBV2 to TRBJ1-6, with no clear D. V dropped 6 bases and J dropped 8 bases, with 14 bases sitting between them. Germline-derived CDR1 and CDR2 are SNHLY and FYNNEI. This CDR3 spans 14 amino acids. The CDR3 sequence is CASSAGPTDSPLHF. Written as DNA, the CDR3 is TGTGCCAGCAGCGCCGGGCCGACCGATTCACCCCTCCACTTT. Together with reference TRBV2 and TRBJ1-6, the CDR3 gives the full variable domain: EPEVTQTPSHQVTQMGQEVILRCVPISNHLYFYWYRQILGQKVEFLVSFYNNEISEKSEIFDDQFSVERPDGSNFTLKIRSTKLEDSAMYFCASSAGPTDSPLHFGNGTRLTVT.

This chain links TRBV12-3 or TRBV12-4 with TRBJ1-6; no definite D call. This CDR3 is built from 13 residues. The V end lost 5 bases, the J end lost 7 bases, and 9 bases lay between the germline ends. DNA for the CDR3: TGTGCCAGCAGTCCCAGAACAAATTCACCCCTCCACTTT. It specifies CASSPRTNSPLHF.

This clonotype has just a few counts. The V and J genes are TRBV20-1 and TRBJ2-3, with 8 positions matching TRBD2. The CDR3 is 16 amino acids. The germline V gene has CDR1 DFQATT and CDR2 SNEGSKA (reference sequence). Trimming cost V 4 bases and J 2 bases; bases outside gene matches: 11. CDR3 sequence reads: CSATPGLAPSTDTQYF. CDR3 DNA sequence: TGCAGTGCTACCCCCGGACTAGCCCCTTCCACAGATACGCAGTATTTT.